One and the same sample provided the 28 T cell receptor beta chains below, sequenced in a study of control samples from healthy donors and cancer patients. TCRdb's copy holds only in-frame clones and misses some; the assay was immunoSEQ multiplex PCR. The sample has approximately 120,000 clones, over 75% seen once. The specimen sequenced was blood. The source is a man aged 18 to 29 in good health.

The chain carries TRBV9 and TRBJ2-6; 10 bases fit TRBD2. Germline assignment: CDR1 SGDLS and CDR2 YYNGEE. The CDR3 extends over 19 amino acids. V lost 0 bases and J lost 0; bases outside the gene matches: 6. CDR3 DNA sequence: TGTGCCAGCAGCGTAGGCTCGAGCGGGAGGGCCTCTGGGGCCAACGTCCTGACTTTC. Translated: CASSVGSSGRASGANVLTF.

The rearrangement joins TRBV7-9 to TRBJ2-7; D not certain. Germline loops: CDR1 SEHNR, CDR2 FQNEAQ (reference sequence). Trimming stripped 5 bases from V and 2 bases from J, with 19 bases between. This CDR3 spans 16 amino acids. CDR3 residues: CASSPPEMRGTYEQYF. The CDR3 nucleotides read TGTGCCAGCAGCCCGCCGGAGATGCGAGGAACCTACGAGCAGTACTTC.

This chain uses TRBV7-9 with TRBJ1-2; 7 bases map to TRBD1. With V trimmed by 0 bases and J by 6 bases, 1 base remained unmatched. This CDR3 comprises 13 residues. Per germline, CDR1 SEHNR and CDR2 FQNEAQ (reference sequence). CDR3 sequence (DNA): TGTGCCAGCAGCTTAGCGCAGGGGGATGGCTACACCTTC. It is translated as CASSLAQGDGYTF.

Concerning this clone itself: The sample has other DNA sequences that encode this CDR3 too. V gene TRBV5-1 combines with J gene TRBJ1-1, with 7 positions matching TRBD1. The CDR3 spans 15 residues. The germline V gene has CDR1 SGHRS and CDR2 YFSETQ. With 0 bases clipped from V and 2 bases from J, the junction kept 4 bases outside the gene matches. CDR3 loop: CASSLASGGNTEAFF. CDR3 DNA sequence: TGCGCCAGCAGCTTGGCCTCAGGGGGAAACACTGAAGCTTTCTTT. Looking up the rest from reference TRBV5-1 and TRBJ1-1 gives the full variable domain: KAGVTQTPRYLIKTRGQQVTLSCSPISGHRSVSWYQQTPGQGLQFLFEYFSETQRNKGNFPGRFSGRQFSNSRSEMNVSTLELGDSALYLCASSLASGGNTEAFFGQGTRLTVV.

This clone was seen more than once but under ten times. The CDR3 coding sequence is TGTGCCAGCAGCCACCACGGACGGGCTAGTGGCACTGAAGCTTTCTTT. Protein product: CASSHHGRASGTEAFF. The chain combines TRBV14 with TRBJ1-1; D not certain. The CDR3 extends over 16 amino acids. Per germline, CDR1 SGHDN and CDR2 FVKESK. Trimming removed 3 bases at V and 4 bases at J, with 18 bases between.

The V gene is TRBV2, the J gene TRBJ1-2; 9 bases line up with TRBD1. V lost 4 bases to trimming and J lost 3 bases; unmatched junction nucleotides: 3. CDR1 SNHLY and CDR2 FYNNEI come from the germline V gene. The CDR3 is 14 residues long. The CDR3 loop is CASSVDRGDYGYTF. The CDR3 region has the DNA TGTGCCAGCAGTGTTGACAGGGGGGACTATGGCTACACCTTC.

V gene TRBV14 combines with J gene TRBJ2-1, with D uncertain. The germline V gene has CDR1 SGHDN and CDR2 FVKESK. V was pared by 5 bases and J by 4 bases, with 15 bases between. This CDR3 is built from 15 residues. CDR3: CASSTGNRPYNEQFF. Here the CDR3 DNA reads TGTGCCAGCAGCACGGGCAACCGTCCGTACAATGAGCAGTTCTTC.

J is TRBJ2-2 and V is TRBV6-2 or TRBV6-3; 10 bases map to TRBD1. The CDR3 has 18 amino acids. Trimming took 4 bases from V and 1 from J; bases not matched to a gene: 9. The germline V gene encodes CDR1 MNHEY and CDR2 SVGEGT. The CDR3 region is CASSSTTGGRWNTGELFF. In nucleotides, the CDR3 is TGTGCCAGCAGTTCGACGACAGGGGGCAGATGGAACACCGGGGAGCTGTTTTTT.

This clone was observed a few times. This rearrangement joins TRBV5-4 to TRBJ2-7; D ambiguous. The ends were cut back, 0 bases at V and 4 bases at J, with 17 bases in the middle. CDR3 length: 16 amino acids. In germline, CDR1 is SGHNT, CDR2 YYREEE (reference sequence). The DNA for the CDR3 is TGTGCCAGCAGCTTGGGAGGCAGGATCGTCCGGTACGAGCAGTACTTC. It is translated as CASSLGGRIVRYEQYF.

This chain connects TRBV18 to TRBJ2-3; TRBD1 or TRBD2 may be the D gene (6 bases each). The CDR3 is 15 amino acids. Trimming left V 2 bases short and J 3 bases short, with 12 bases between. CDR1 KGHSH and CDR2 LQKENI come from the germline V gene. Here the CDR3 DNA reads TGTGCCAGCTCACCATCGGGGGCTTGGACAGATACGCAGTATTTT. This encodes CASSPSGAWTDTQYF.

The chain employs TRBV6-6 and TRBJ1-1, with D unresolved. Germline CDR1 is MNHNY and CDR2 is SVGAGI (reference sequence). Trimming stripped 5 bases from V and 0 bases from J, with 7 bases between. This CDR3 has 13 residues. The CDR3 DNA is TGTGCCAGCAGTATTACAGTGAACACTGAAGCTTTCTTT. Protein: CASSITVNTEAFF.

This clone was picked up one time. V gene TRBV14 combines with J gene TRBJ2-1; 10 nucleotides line up with TRBD1. This CDR3 is built from 18 residues. V shed 4 bases and J 3 bases; nucleotides not matched to a gene: 12. Germline CDR1 reads SGHDN; CDR2 reads FVKESK. CDR3 in amino acids: CASSRRLGTGVIYNEQFF. In DNA, the CDR3 is TGTGCCAGCAGCCGGAGATTGGGGACAGGGGTTATCTACAATGAGCAGTTCTTC.

The chain links TRBV12-3 or TRBV12-4 to TRBJ2-1; no clear D gene. V dropped 6 bases and J dropped 5 bases, with 11 bases sitting between them. The CDR3 sequence is 13 residues long. The CDR3 protein is CASRTVPHNEQFF. The CDR3 DNA reads TGTGCCAGCAGAACCGTCCCCCACAATGAGCAGTTCTTC.

The chain carries TRBV10-1 and TRBJ2-7, with 7 bases that match TRBD2. CDR3 length: 15 residues. Germline values: CDR1 WNHNN, CDR2 SYGVQD (reference sequence). V was pared by 2 bases and J by 3 bases, with 7 bases of the junction left unmatched. Written as DNA, the CDR3 is TGCGCCAGCAGTGAGGCGGCCCCTAGCGGCTACGAGCAGTACTTC. It yields the protein CASSEAAPSGYEQYF.

The chain has TRBV6-5 and TRBJ1-1; D is possibly TRBD1 (5 bases). The V and J ends lost 0 bases and 10 bases respectively, with 12 bases between them. Germline CDR1 reads MNHEY; CDR2 reads SVGAGI. The length of the CDR3 is 13 residues. The CDR3 is CASSYSGQGRAFF. CDR3 coding DNA: TGTGCCAGCAGTTACTCCGGCCAGGGTAGAGCTTTCTTT.

V is TRBV19 and J is TRBJ1-1; 7 bases align to TRBD1. The CDR3 runs 13 residues. Per germline, CDR1 LNHDA and CDR2 SQIVND (reference sequence). The junction had 5 bases not matched to a gene; V was cut back by 4 bases and J by 6 bases. In DNA form, the CDR3 reads TGTGCCAGTAGTACCCAGACAGGGTCTGAAGCTTTCTTT. Protein sequence: CASSTQTGSEAFF. The full variable domain, rest sourced from reference TRBV19 and TRBJ1-1, is DGGITQSPKYLFRKEGQNVTLSCEQNLNHDAMYWYRQDPGQGLRLIYYSQIVNDFQKGDIAEGYSVSREKKESFPLTVTSAQKNPTAFYLCASSTQTGSEAFFGQGTRLTVV.

There are a few counts of this clone. Distinct nucleotide sequences in the sample also encode this CDR3. The chain is built from TRBV7-2 and TRBJ1-5; D possibly corresponds to TRBD1 (6 bases). Between the trimmed V and J ends, which lost 6 bases and 6 bases, there was a span of 15 bases. This CDR3 is 14 amino acids long. Germline CDR1 and CDR2: SGHTA and FQGNSA. CDR3 region: CASSSQGGGQPQHF. DNA of the CDR3: TGTGCCAGCAGTAGCCAAGGGGGAGGTCAGCCCCAGCATTTT.

The chain combines TRBV10-1 with TRBJ2-1, with 7 bases identical to TRBD1. J lost 6 bases, V lost 2 bases, and 16 bases had no gene match. CDR1 and CDR2 (germline): WNHNN, SYGVQD (reference sequence). This CDR3 comprises 18 residues. In DNA, the CDR3 is TGCGCCAGCAGTGAGCCTCAAAGGGGGCCCCCTTGGTCCAATGAGCAGTTCTTC. Amino acids: CASSEPQRGPPWSNEQFF.

This CDR3 is CASSGGQLAKNIQYF. The CDR3 DNA reads as TGTGCCAGCAGTGGGGGACAACTAGCCAAAAACATTCAGTACTTC. The chain uses TRBV3-1 (or the pseudogene TRBV3-2) and TRBJ2-4; the D gene is possibly TRBD1 (6 bases). The CDR3 is 15 amino acids. V lost 6 bases to trimming and J lost 0 bases, with 12 bases between them. The germline V gene encodes CDR1 LGHDT and CDR2 YNNKEL (reference sequence).

The CDR3 DNA sequence: TGTGCCAGCAGCCCGGGACTAGCGGGAAACTACGAGCAGTACTTC. Protein sequence: CASSPGLAGNYEQYF. The V gene is TRBV9, the J gene TRBJ2-7, with 13 bases that match TRBD2. J lost 3 bases, V lost 4 bases, and 4 bases had no gene match. The CDR3 is made up of 15 amino acids. In germline, CDR1 is SGDLS, CDR2 YYNGEE.

This sequence joins TRBV4-3 and TRBJ1-1, with D possibly TRBD1 on 6 matching bases. In germline, CDR1 is LGHNA, CDR2 YSLEER. This CDR3 spans 15 amino acids. Trimming took 5 bases from V and 0 from J, leaving 13 bases between them. The DNA for the CDR3 is TGCGCCAGCAGCGCCAAGGACAGCTTGAACACTGAAGCTTTCTTT. Translating it yields CASSAKDSLNTEAFF.

The chain couples TRBV6-4 to TRBJ2-1; D unresolved. The CDR3 has 16 amino acids. The V gene lost 3 bases and the J gene lost 8 bases, with 20 bases spanning the gap. The germline V gene has CDR1 MRHNA and CDR2 SNTAGT. The CDR3 DNA sequence: TGTGCCAGCAGTGAGGGATCCTCGGATGCTACCGATGAGCAGTTCTTC. As protein: CASSEGSSDATDEQFF.

The table lists this clone with a count of one. The rearrangement joins TRBV9 to TRBJ2-1, with TRBD1 identical over 10 bases. CDR1 and CDR2 (germline): SGDLS, YYNGEE. Trimming took 0 bases from V and 9 from J; bases not matched to a gene: 12. The CDR3 has 17 amino acids. This chain's CDR3 is CASSVALTGTGDSEQFF. The CDR3 bases are TGTGCCAGCAGCGTAGCCCTAACCGGGACAGGGGACAGTGAGCAGTTCTTC.

The rearrangement joins TRBV20-1 to TRBJ2-1; possibly TRBD1 for D (6 bases). CDR1 and CDR2 (germline): DFQATT, SNEGSKA (reference sequence). This CDR3 spans 11 amino acids. V was cut by 6 bases and J by 9 bases, with 12 bases left in between. The CDR3 bases are TGCAGTGCGCCAGGGGCGATTGAGCAGTTCTTC. Amino acid sequence: CSAPGAIEQFF.

This clone has a single count. The chain is built from TRBV7-8 and TRBJ2-7; D gene unclear. Germline CDR1 reads SGHVS; CDR2 reads FQNEAQ. V lost 1 base and J 3 bases, leaving 7 bases between the germline ends. The CDR3 has 13 residues. In nucleotides, the CDR3 is TGTGCCAGCAGCTTAGTGGTACACTACGAGCAGTACTTC. It encodes CASSLVVHYEQYF.

This chain connects TRBV7-9 to TRBJ2-1; unclear D gene. Germline values: CDR1 SEHNR, CDR2 FQNEAQ (reference sequence). V was trimmed by 1 base and J by 6 bases, leaving 7 bases between them. The CDR3 runs to 13 residues. The chain's CDR3 is CASSLVMANEQFF. Written as DNA, the CDR3 is TGTGCCAGCAGCTTAGTTATGGCCAATGAGCAGTTCTTC.

The gene calls are TRBV5-1 and TRBJ2-7, with D possibly being TRBD2 (5 bases). Germline-derived CDR1 and CDR2 are SGHRS and YFSETQ. Trimming left V 7 bases short and J 2 bases short, with 19 bases between. CDR3 size: 15 residues. The CDR3, as DNA: TGCGCCAGCCGTAAGACGGACGGGAAGACCTACGAGCAGTACTTC. This encodes CASRKTDGKTYEQYF.

This clone appeared once. This rearrangement joins TRBV6-5 to TRBJ2-7; 7 bases match TRBD2. J lost 0 bases, V lost 6 bases, and 8 bases had no gene match. The CDR3 has 15 amino acids. The germline gives CDR1 MNHEY, CDR2 SVGAGI. This CDR3 is CASRPSGGSSYEQYF. CDR3 sequence (DNA): TGTGCCAGCAGACCTAGCGGAGGCAGCTCCTACGAGCAGTACTTC.